Following are 25 T cell receptor beta chains from one sample sequenced in a study of blood T cell repertoires in COVID-19. Only in-frame clones appear in the TCRdb table, and some are missing; sequencing was by immunoSEQ multiplex PCR. The table shows around 180,000 clones, with under 90% occurring only once. Sequencing used peripheral blood. The receptors were sampled from an elderly woman with active or convalescent COVID-19.

The chain has TRBV6-6 and TRBJ1-2, with D maybe TRBD1 (5 bases). In germline, CDR1 is MNHNY, CDR2 SVGAGI (reference sequence). Trimming removed 6 bases from V and 6 bases from J, with 17 bases in between. The CDR3 is made up of 14 amino acids. CDR3 protein: CASSSPGGPDGYTF. The CDR3, as DNA: TGTGCCAGCAGCTCCCCCGGGGGTCCGGATGGCTACACCTTC.

This chain connects TRBV6-1 to TRBJ1-1, with D maybe TRBD1 (6 bases). Germline loops: CDR1 MNHNS, CDR2 SASEGT. The V and J ends lost 5 bases and 4 bases respectively, with 11 bases between them. There are 13 residues in the CDR3. CDR3 nucleotide sequence: TGTGCCAGCAGTTCCGGGGGGCTCACTGAAGCTTTCTTT. Its translation: CASSSGGLTEAFF.

Notes on this clone: The germline gene is not matched at one end of the junction; a read error may be the cause. This specimen includes other DNA sequences encoding the same CDR3. The chain has TRBV29-1 and TRBJ1-1; D might be TRBD1 (5 bases). The CDR3 spans 13 residues. Germline loops: CDR1 SQVTM, CDR2 ANQGSEA. The CDR3 nucleotides read TGCAGCGTTGAGGGCGACAGATACACCGAAGCTTTCTTT. Translated: CSVEGDRYTEAFF. Full variable domain (missing parts from reference TRBV29-1 and TRBJ1-1): SAVISQKPSRDICQRGTSLTIQCQVDSQVTMMFWYRQQPGQSLTLIATANQGSEATYESGFVIDKFPISRPNLTFSTLTVSNMSPEDSSIYLCSVEGDRYTEAFFGQGTRLTVV.

The chain employs TRBV12-3 or TRBV12-4 and TRBJ2-7; 8 nucleotides line up with TRBD2. The length of the CDR3 is 13 residues. V shed 6 bases and J 3 bases; nucleotides not matched to a gene: 4. CDR3 sequence (DNA): TGTGCCAGCAGCCGGGCGGGGGGCTACGAGCAGTACTTC. Encoded protein: CASSRAGGYEQYF.

The chain combines TRBV21-1 with TRBJ1-5. TRBV21-1 is annotated as a pseudogene. The CDR3 is 16 amino acids. CDR3 loop: CASSKGSGLNNQPQHF. In nucleotides, the CDR3 is TGTGCCAGCAGCAAGGGGAGCGGTTTGAACAATCAGCCCCAGCATTTT.

The chain employs TRBV5-1 and TRBJ2-3, with TRBD1 matching over 9 bases. The J segment lost 4 bases and the V segment lost 0 bases, leaving 6 bases of the junction unmatched. Germline loops: CDR1 SGHRS, CDR2 YFSETQ. The CDR3 is 16 residues long. CDR3 protein: CASSLVGTGRPDTQYF. CDR3 DNA: TGCGCCAGCAGCTTGGTAGGGACAGGGAGACCAGATACGCAGTATTTT.

This chain links TRBV28 with TRBJ2-2; 10 bases line up with TRBD2. CDR1 is MDHEN and CDR2 is SYDVKM in the germline V gene. V was pared by 2 bases and J by 0 bases, with 0 bases of the junction left unmatched. This CDR3 has 16 amino acids. The CDR3 sequence: CASSLGLAANTGELFF. In DNA, the CDR3 is TGTGCCAGCAGTTTAGGACTAGCGGCGAACACCGGGGAGCTGTTTTTT. The whole variable domain, remainder taken from reference TRBV28 and TRBJ2-2, is DVKVTQSSRYLVKRTGEKVFLECVQDMDHENMFWYRQDPGLGLRLIYFSYDVKMKEKGDIPEGYSVSREKKERFSLILESASTNQTSMYLCASSLGLAANTGELFFGEGSRLTVL.

V usage is TRBV19 and J usage is TRBJ1-5, with D hard to call. CDR3 size: 16 residues. Trimming left V 2 bases short and J 0 bases short, with 11 bases between. Germline loops: CDR1 LNHDA, CDR2 SQIVND (reference sequence). The CDR3 region is CASSIILGYSNQPQHF. Written as DNA, the CDR3 is TGTGCCAGTAGTATAATTCTCGGTTATAGCAATCAGCCCCAGCATTTT.

J is TRBJ2-7 and V is TRBV6-1, with D maybe TRBD1 (5 bases). The CDR3 is 15 residues long. Germline CDR1 is MNHNS and CDR2 is SASEGT. The ends were cut back, 2 bases at V and 3 bases at J, with 14 bases in the middle. The chain's CDR3 is CASSESAGSIYEQYF. CDR3 nucleotides: TGTGCCAGCAGTGAATCAGCAGGGTCGATCTACGAGCAGTACTTC.

This sequence joins TRBV15 and TRBJ2-7; TRBD1 matches 9 bases. The CDR3 loop spans 15 amino acids. The junction had 1 base not matched to a gene; V was cut back by 1 base and J by 0 bases. Looked up from germline, CDR1 is LNHNV and CDR2 is YYDKDF (reference sequence). CDR3 sequence reads: CATSRVTGGSYEQYF. Written as DNA, the CDR3 is TGTGCCACCAGCAGAGTGACAGGGGGCTCCTACGAGCAGTACTTC.

The J gene is TRBJ2-5, the V gene TRBV15; 7 bases align to TRBD2. Trimming took 1 base from V and 5 from J; bases not matched to a gene: 7. Per germline, CDR1 LNHNV and CDR2 YYDKDF (reference sequence). The length of the CDR3 is 15 residues. The CDR3 region has the DNA TGTGCCACCAGCAGAGTACGGGCGGGAGCTGAGACCCAGTACTTC. Its translation: CATSRVRAGAETQYF.

This clone appeared a few times. DNA of the CDR3: TGTGCCAGCAGTTTGGCGGGACAGGGTATCCAAGGGGGCTACACCTTC. It translates to CASSLAGQGIQGGYTF. The rearrangement uses TRBV27 and TRBJ1-2, with 9 bases fitting TRBD1. This CDR3 comprises 16 residues. V dropped 3 bases and J dropped 8; count of bases not matched to a gene: 13. Germline V CDR1 and CDR2: MNHEY, SMNVEV (reference sequence).

The chain carries TRBV19 and TRBJ2-1; 9 nucleotides agree with TRBD2. The CDR3 length is 15 residues. The V and J ends lost 8 bases and 9 bases, in that order; junction bases with no gene match: 14. CDR1 is LNHDA, CDR2 SQIVND, per germline (reference sequence). CDR3 protein: CASRTGGGRVGEQFF. CDR3 nucleotide sequence: TGTGCCAGTCGAACCGGGGGCGGGAGGGTAGGTGAGCAGTTCTTC.

The chain has TRBV19 and TRBJ2-2; a weak D match, TRBD2 (5 bases). The length of the CDR3 is 12 residues. Trimming took off 4 bases at V and 6 bases at J, with 6 bases between the two ends. Germline CDR1 is LNHDA and CDR2 is SQIVND (reference sequence). CDR3 sequence (DNA): TGTGCCAGTAGTAACGGGGCCGGGGAGCTGTTTTTT. The encoded protein is CASSNGAGELFF.

The V and J genes are TRBV18 and TRBJ2-1, with D maybe TRBD2 (6 bases). This CDR3 is built from 15 residues. V was clipped by 2 bases and J by 7 bases, with 15 bases between them. Germline loops: CDR1 KGHSH, CDR2 LQKENI. The CDR3 protein is CASSPAGLIYNEQFF. In nucleotides, the CDR3 is TGTGCCAGCTCACCAGCGGGACTCATCTATAATGAGCAGTTCTTC.

The chain employs TRBV10-3 and TRBJ2-7; 9 nucleotides match TRBD2. Trimming removed 3 bases from V and 2 bases from J; junction bases left unmatched: 2. The CDR3 runs 14 residues. In germline, CDR1 is ENHRY, CDR2 SYGVKD. The CDR3 DNA reads as TGTGCCATCAGTGAAGGCGGGAGGGCCTACGAGCAGTACTTC. This translates into CAISEGGRAYEQYF.

The chain is built from TRBV6-1 and TRBJ2-5, with 8 bases that match TRBD2. The CDR3 loop spans 15 amino acids. J gave up 4 bases and V 1 base, and 5 bases lay outside the gene matches. Germline V gene data show CDR1 as MNHNS and CDR2 as SASEGT. The CDR3 region is CASSEGGTRVETQYF. CDR3 nucleotides: TGTGCCAGCAGTGAAGGTGGGACTAGGGTAGAGACCCAGTACTTC.

The gene calls are TRBV6-4 and TRBJ2-1, with D maybe TRBD2 (6 bases). V lost 2 bases, J lost 0 bases, and 11 bases lay in between. CDR1 and CDR2 from the germline V gene are MRHNA and SNTAGT. This CDR3 contains 16 residues. The DNA of the CDR3 is TGTGCCAGCAGTGACCTAGCGCCGAGCTCCTACAATGAGCAGTTCTTC. Amino acid sequence: CASSDLAPSSYNEQFF.

The CDR3 loop is CASSQVNDRMAFF. The CDR3 nucleotides read TGTGCCAGCAGCCAAGTTAACGACAGGATGGCTTTCTTT. The chain carries TRBV14 and TRBJ1-1; TRBD1 is a possible D gene (6 bases). The CDR3 runs to 13 residues. Trimming removed 1 base from V and 11 bases from J, with 14 bases in between. From germline, CDR1 is SGHDN and CDR2 FVKESK.

This clone turned up a few times. This rearrangement joins TRBV7-9 to TRBJ2-1; 7 bases agree with TRBD2. The V gene end was trimmed by 3 bases and the J gene end by 5 bases; junction bases not matched to a gene: 7. The CDR3 has 15 residues. Germline V gene data show CDR1 as SEHNR and CDR2 as FQNEAQ (reference sequence). CDR3 nucleotides: TGTGCCAGCAGCTTCGTCGCGGGACTAAACAATGAGCAGTTCTTC. Translating it yields CASSFVAGLNNEQFF.

The V gene is TRBV5-1, the J gene TRBJ1-1; TRBD1 is a possible D gene (5 bases). Trimming shortened V by 4 bases and J by 4 bases, and 17 bases separated the two germline ends. CDR1 and CDR2 from the germline V gene are SGHRS and YFSETQ. This CDR3 has 15 residues. CDR3 coding DNA: TGCGCCAGCAGCGTTTTCCCCGGGGGGACCACTGAAGCTTTCTTT. Its translation is CASSVFPGGTTEAFF.

The V call is TRBV5-1, the J call TRBJ1-1; 10 nucleotides line up with TRBD1. The CDR3 totals 16 residues. V shed 0 bases and J 2 bases; nucleotides not matched to a gene: 4. CDR1 is SGHRS and CDR2 is YFSETQ in the germline V gene. CDR3 DNA sequence: TGCGCCAGCAGCTTGGGCTGGACAGGGGGAAACACTGAAGCTTTCTTT. It is translated as CASSLGWTGGNTEAFF.

The chain uses TRBV7-6 and TRBJ2-7, with 7 bases aligning to TRBD2. The germline CDR1 and CDR2 sequences are SGHVS and FNYEAQ. V trimming: 6 bases; J trimming: 4 bases; junction bases outside the gene matches: 9. This CDR3 region has 14 residues. DNA of the CDR3: TGTGCCAGCAGTCTAGCGGAGGGCCGGTACGAGCAGTACTTC. Protein sequence: CASSLAEGRYEQYF.

The rearrangement uses TRBV21-1 and TRBJ2-7; whether TRBD2, the table's D call, matches the DNA was not checked. TRBV21-1 is marked as a pseudogene. The CDR3 has 17 amino acids. The CDR3, as DNA: TGTGCCAGCAGCCCAAGAACGGCTAGCGGGGTCGACTACGAGCAGTACTTC. Protein: CASSPRTASGVDYEQYF.

The rearrangement joins TRBV7-2 to TRBJ2-4; D ambiguous. V was clipped by 6 bases and J by 0 bases, with 15 bases between them. The length of the CDR3 is 16 residues. Germline CDR1 and CDR2: SGHTA and FQGNSA. The CDR3 loop reads CASSAGQATAKNIQYF. The CDR3 DNA follows: TGTGCCAGCAGTGCTGGGCAGGCGACAGCCAAAAACATTCAGTACTTC.